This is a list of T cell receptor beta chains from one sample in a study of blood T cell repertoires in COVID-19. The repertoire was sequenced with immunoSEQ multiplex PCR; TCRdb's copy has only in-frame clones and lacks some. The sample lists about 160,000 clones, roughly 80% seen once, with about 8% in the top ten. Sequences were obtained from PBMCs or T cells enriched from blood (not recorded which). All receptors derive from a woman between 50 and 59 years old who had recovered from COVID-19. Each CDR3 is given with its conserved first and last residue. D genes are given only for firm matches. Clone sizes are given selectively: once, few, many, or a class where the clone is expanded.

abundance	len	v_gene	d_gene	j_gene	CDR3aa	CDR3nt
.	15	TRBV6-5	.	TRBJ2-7	CASSLKTGFGDEQYF	TGTGCCAGCAGTCTAAAAACAGGTTTCGGCGACGAGCAGTACTTC
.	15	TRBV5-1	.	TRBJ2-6	CASSNLISGANVLTF	TGCGCCAGCAGTAACTTGATCTCTGGGGCCAACGTCCTGACTTTC
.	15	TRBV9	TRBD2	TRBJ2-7	CASSTGTSGIYEQYF	TGTGCCAGCAGCACCGGGACTAGCGGGATCTACGAGCAGTACTTC
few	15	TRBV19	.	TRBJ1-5	CASSIDPGRNQPQHF	TGTGCCAGTAGTATAGACCCGGGGAGGAATCAGCCCCAGCATTTT
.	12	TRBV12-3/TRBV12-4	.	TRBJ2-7	CASSLRGYEQYF	TGTGCCAGCAGTTTACGGGGGTACGAGCAGTACTTC
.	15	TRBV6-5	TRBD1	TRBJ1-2	CASSYVGGQTGGYTF	TGTGCCAGCAGTTACGTTGGGGGACAGACTGGCGGCTACACCTTC
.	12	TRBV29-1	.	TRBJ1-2	CSVEGAGYGYTF	TGCAGCGTTGAGGGGGCAGGCTATGGCTACACCTTC
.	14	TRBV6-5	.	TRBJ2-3	CASRRTTSIHTQYF	TGTGCCAGCAGGAGGACAACGAGCATACATACGCAGTATTTT
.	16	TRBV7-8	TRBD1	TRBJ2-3	CASSLGGQGATDTQYF	TGTGCCAGCAGCTTAGGGGGACAGGGGGCCACAGATACGCAGTATTTT
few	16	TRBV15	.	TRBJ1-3	CATSREQFLSGNTIYF	TGTGCCACCAGCAGGGAACAGTTCCTCTCTGGAAACACCATATATTTT
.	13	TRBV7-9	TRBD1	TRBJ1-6	CASSSGGNSPLHF	TGTGCCAGCAGCTCAGGGGGCAATTCACCCCTCCACTTT
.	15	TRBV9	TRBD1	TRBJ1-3	CASSVGQVSGNTIYF	TGTGCCAGCAGCGTCGGACAGGTCTCTGGAAACACCATATATTTT
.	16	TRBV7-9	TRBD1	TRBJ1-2	CASSSPSIRGRNGYTF	TGTGCCAGCAGCTCTCCCTCGATTAGGGGGCGGAATGGCTACACCTTC
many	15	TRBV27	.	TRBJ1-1	CASSPSGGGGSEAFF	TGTGCCAGCAGTCCCTCGGGTGGGGGGGGCTCTGAAGCTTTCTTT
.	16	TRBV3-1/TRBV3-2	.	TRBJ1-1	CASSQGRQRINTEAFF	TGTGCCAGCAGCCAGGGGAGGCAGCGGATTAACACTGAAGCTTTCTTT
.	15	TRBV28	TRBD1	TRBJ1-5	CASSLRGGTGGRQHF	TGTGCCAGCAGTTTAAGGGGGGGGACAGGAGGCCGTCAGCATTTT
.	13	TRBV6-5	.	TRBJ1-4	CASRMVTGTKLFF	TGTGCCAGCAGGATGGTTACAGGGACAAAACTGTTTTTT
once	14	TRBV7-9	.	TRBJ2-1	CASSFAPQGMRQFF	TGTGCCAGCAGCTTTGCCCCACAGGGCATGCGGCAGTTCTTC
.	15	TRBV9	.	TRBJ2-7	CASSPGYLLAYEQYF	TGTGCCAGCAGCCCGGGCTATCTACTAGCCTACGAGCAGTACTTC
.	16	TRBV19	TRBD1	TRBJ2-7	CASSIGAGTGSYEQYF	TGTGCCAGTAGTATAGGGGCAGGGACAGGTTCCTACGAGCAGTACTTC
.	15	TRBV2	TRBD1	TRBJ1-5	CASSPGGFSNQPQHF	TGTGCCAGCAGTCCAGGGGGCTTTAGCAATCAGCCCCAGCATTTT
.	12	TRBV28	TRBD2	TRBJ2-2	CASWEGTGELFF	TGTGCCAGCTGGGAGGGGACCGGGGAGCTGTTTTTT
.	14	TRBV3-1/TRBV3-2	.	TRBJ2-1	CASSQEGARAEQFF	TGTGCCAGCAGCCAAGAAGGGGCCCGTGCGGAGCAGTTCTTC
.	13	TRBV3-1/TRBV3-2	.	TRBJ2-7	CASRSQGSYEQYF	TGTGCCAGCAGGTCGCAGGGATCTTACGAGCAGTACTTC
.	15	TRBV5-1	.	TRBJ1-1	CASSLGNRDNTEAFF	TGCGCCAGCAGCTTGGGGAACAGGGATAACACTGAAGCTTTCTTT
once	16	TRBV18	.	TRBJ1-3	CASSQSTADSGNTIYF	TGTGCCAGCTCACAGAGTACAGCCGACTCTGGAAACACCATATATTTT
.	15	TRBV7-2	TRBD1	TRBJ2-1	CASSLEGQGYNEQFF	TGTGCCAGCAGCTTAGAGGGACAGGGCTACAATGAGCAGTTCTTC
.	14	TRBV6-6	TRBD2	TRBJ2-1	CASSLAGIDNEQFF	TGTGCCAGCAGCTTAGCGGGGATTGACAATGAGCAGTTCTTC
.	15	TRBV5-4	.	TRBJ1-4	CASSRIGATNEKLFF	TGTGCCAGCAGCCGCATCGGGGCAACTAATGAAAAACTGTTTTTT
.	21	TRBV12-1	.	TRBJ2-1	CASSKIPTERGGLFPVCEQFF	TGTGCCAGCAGCAAAATCCCCACTGAGCGGGGGGGCCTGTTTCCTGTTTGTGAGCAGTTCTTC
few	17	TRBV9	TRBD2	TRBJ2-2	CASSVSGRATDTGELFF	TGTGCCAGCAGCGTTAGCGGGAGGGCCACAGACACCGGGGAGCTGTTTTTT
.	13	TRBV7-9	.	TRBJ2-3	CASSPDSTDTQYF	TGTGCCAGCAGCCCTGACAGTACAGATACGCAGTATTTT
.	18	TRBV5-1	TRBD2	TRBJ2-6	CASSAWTSGRAGANVLTF	TGCGCCAGCAGCGCCTGGACTAGCGGGAGGGCTGGGGCCAACGTCCTGACTTTC
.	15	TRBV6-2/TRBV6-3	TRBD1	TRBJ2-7	CASSYSQGASYEQYF	TGTGCCAGCAGTTACAGCCAGGGGGCCTCCTACGAGCAGTACTTC
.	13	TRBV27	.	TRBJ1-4	CASSLWPNEKLFF	TGTGCCAGCAGTTTATGGCCTAATGAAAAACTGTTTTTT
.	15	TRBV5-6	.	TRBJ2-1	CASSLSISSYNEQFF	TGTGCCAGCAGCTTGAGTATTAGCTCCTACAATGAGCAGTTCTTC
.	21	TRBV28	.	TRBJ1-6	CASSFIGEEAYIRRNNSPLHF	TGTGCCAGCAGTTTTATTGGGGAGGAAGCCTATATCAGACGTAATAATTCACCCCTCCACTTT
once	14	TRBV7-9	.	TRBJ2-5	CASSSPDQRETQYF	TGTGCCAGCAGCTCCCCCGACCAGCGAGAGACCCAGTACTTC
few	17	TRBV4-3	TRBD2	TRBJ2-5	CASSQGTSGLASETQYF	TGCGCCAGCAGCCAAGGGACCTCGGGACTAGCGAGCGAGACCCAGTACTTC
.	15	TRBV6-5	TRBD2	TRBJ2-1	CASSYRGLAGAEQFF	TGTGCCAGCAGTTACCGGGGACTAGCGGGAGCTGAGCAGTTCTTC
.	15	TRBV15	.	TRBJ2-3	CATSRDGGSTDTQYF	TGTGCCACCAGCAGAGACGGGGGAAGCACAGATACGCAGTATTTT
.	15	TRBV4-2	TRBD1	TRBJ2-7	CASSLRTGTNYEQYF	TGTGCCAGCAGCCTTCGGACAGGGACCAACTACGAGCAGTACTTC
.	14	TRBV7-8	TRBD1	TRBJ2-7	CASSLTGTGSQQYF	TGTGCCAGCAGCTTGACCGGGACAGGGTCCCAGCAGTACTTC
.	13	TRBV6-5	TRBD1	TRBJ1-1	CASSLTGTGLAFF	TGTGCCAGCAGCCTGACCGGGACAGGGCTGGCTTTCTTT
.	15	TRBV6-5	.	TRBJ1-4	CASSYLTTGREKLFF	TGTGCCAGCAGTTACTTAACTACAGGGCGGGAAAAACTGTTTTTT
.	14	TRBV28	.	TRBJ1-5	CASSTTGRNQPQHF	TGTGCCAGCAGTACGACAGGACGAAATCAGCCCCAGCATTTT
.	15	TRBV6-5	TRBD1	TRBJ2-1	CASRAGTGLYNEQFF	TGTGCCAGCAGGGCCGGGACAGGGCTTTACAATGAGCAGTTCTTC
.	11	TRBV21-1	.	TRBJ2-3	CASSMAGTWDF	TGTGCCAGCAGCATGGCAGGGACTTGGGATTTT
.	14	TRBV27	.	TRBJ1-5	CASSFREGNQPQHF	TGTGCCAGCAGTTTCCGGGAAGGCAATCAGCCCCAGCATTTT
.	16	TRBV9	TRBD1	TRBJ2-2	CASSPPGTGDGGELFF	TGTGCCAGCAGCCCCCCCGGGACAGGGGATGGCGGGGAGCTGTTTTTT
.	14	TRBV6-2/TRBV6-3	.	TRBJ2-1	CASSYPGLFNEQFF	TGTGCCAGCAGTTACCCCGGACTATTTAATGAGCAGTTCTTC
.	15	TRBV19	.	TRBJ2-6	CASSSQGPGANVLTF	TGTGCCAGTAGTTCACAGGGCCCTGGGGCCAACGTCCTGACTTTC
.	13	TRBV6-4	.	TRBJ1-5	CASSERGDQPQHF	TGTGCCAGCAGTGAACGGGGGGACCAGCCCCAGCATTTT